This T cell receptor beta chain was profiled in a study of blood T cell repertoires in COVID-19. Here immunoSEQ multiplex PCR was the method, and the copy in TCRdb shows in-frame clones only, minus some. The sample has about 230,000 clones; approximately 88% are singletons. The trim removed 3 bases at V and 5 bases at J, leaving 5 bases unmatched. The CDR3 contains 15 residues. Germline-derived CDR1 and CDR2 are SGHVS and FQNEAQ. This receptor was taken from a woman between 40 and 55 years old with acute COVID-19. Sequenced: PBMCs or T cells enriched from blood (not recorded which). The rearrangement joins TRBV7-8 to TRBJ2-5; 11 positions agree with TRBD1. The CDR3 bases are TGTGCCAGCAGCTTGGACAGGGGGCAGGTGGAGACCCAGTACTTC. As protein: CASSLDRGQVETQYF.